This passage covers 13 T cell receptor beta chains from one sample sequenced in a study of T cell clonality in common variable immunodeficiency. Assay used: immunoSEQ multiplex PCR; TCRdb lists only in-frame clones, some missing. There are approximately 50,000 clones in the sample, none observed a single time. Sequencing used peripheral blood mononuclear cells. Receptor source: a person aged 18 to 75 in good health.

This clone was observed at least ten times. Read coverage stops 3 residues before the CDR3 terminus; the germline J gene supplies the remainder. The chain uses TRBV6-2 or TRBV6-3 and TRBJ2-3, with TRBD1 identical over 7 bases. From germline, CDR1 is MNHEY and CDR2 SVGEGT. The junction had 11 bases not matched to a gene; V was cut back by 10 bases and J by 4 bases. This CDR3 region has 14 residues. Incomplete CDR3 DNA: TGTGCCATCAAGGGTGTAGGGGGCGCAGATACG. This sequence encodes CAIKGVGGADT. The entire CDR3 is CAIKGVGGADTQYF.

This clone appeared many times. Incomplete CDR3 DNA: TGTGCCAGCAGCTTGTGGACAGGGAAGGACCCTGAA. Translation gives CASSLWTGKDPE. The full CDR3 is CASSLWTGKDPEAFF. The chain uses TRBV14 and TRBJ1-1, with 8 bases fitting TRBD1. The CDR3 end lies 3 residues beyond the end of the read and is filled in from the germline J gene. The CDR3 covers 15 residues. Germline CDR1 and CDR2: SGHDN and FVKESK. The V segment lost 5 bases and the J segment 6 bases; nucleotides outside the gene matches: 11.

This clone is medium-sized. The read ends 3 residues before the CDR3 terminus; that terminus is restored from the germline J gene. V gene TRBV18 combines with J gene TRBJ1-4; D perhaps matches TRBD1 (6 bases). V was pared by 4 bases and J by 7 bases, with 13 bases between. The CDR3 loop spans 14 amino acids. CDR1 and CDR2 (germline): KGHSH, LQKENI. Partial CDR3 DNA: TGTGCCAGCTCACACTGGGACACAGCTGAAAAA. This sequence encodes CASSHWDTAEK. The full CDR3 reads CASSHWDTAEKLFF.

This clone was observed many times. CDR3 DNA, as far as it was read: TGCAGTGCCGACCCTGGACAGCGGAACACTGAA. It encodes CSADPGQRNTE. The full CDR3 sequence reads CSADPGQRNTEAFF. The J gene is TRBJ1-1, the V gene TRBV20-1; TRBD1 is a possible D gene (6 bases). The CDR3 end is not reached by the read, which stops 3 residues before it; the germline J gene fills it in. Looked up from germline, CDR1 is DFQATT and CDR2 is SNEGSKA (reference sequence). Trimming left V 6 bases short and J 1 base short, with 15 bases between. This CDR3 contains 14 residues.

In this sample, this clone turned up many times. The read falls 3 residues short of the CDR3 end, and the missing part is taken from the germline J gene. This sequence joins TRBV5-5 and TRBJ1-5; TRBD1 agrees at 9 bases. Germline CDR1 and CDR2: SGHKS and YYEKEE (reference sequence). The V and J ends lost 4 bases and 7 bases, in that order; junction bases with no gene match: 3. This CDR3 comprises 13 residues. The CDR3 protein is CASSPDRGQPQHF. Partial CDR3 DNA: TGTGCCAGCAGCCCGGACAGGGGACAGCCC.

This clone was seen ten or more times. The read ends 3 residues shy of where the CDR3 ends; the end is completed using the germline J gene. The J gene is TRBJ2-3, the V gene TRBV20-1, with D unclear. Deletions cut 0 bases from V and 0 bases from J, with 7 bases between. Germline V gives CDR1 DFQATT, CDR2 SNEGSKA (reference sequence). The CDR3 is 14 residues long. The CDR3 protein is CSAREETSTDTQYF. CDR3 DNA (partial): TGCAGTGCTAGAGAAGAAACTAGCACAGATACG.

Many counts were recorded for this clone. Read data end 3 residues before the CDR3 end; the end is taken from the germline J gene. The chain carries TRBV7-9 and TRBJ2-1; TRBD2 agrees at 7 bases. Looked up from germline, CDR1 is SEHNR and CDR2 is FQNEAQ (reference sequence). The CDR3 consists of 14 residues. With V trimmed by 5 bases and J by 5 bases, 6 bases remained unmatched. The CDR3 protein is CASSKASGHNEQFF. The part of the CDR3 DNA that was read is TGTGCCAGCAGCAAGGCTAGCGGACACAATGAG.

Partial CDR3 DNA: TGTGCCAGCTCACCCCGACGGGGGACGAACACCGGGGAG. Its translation: CASSPRRGTNTGE. From start to end, the CDR3 is CASSPRRGTNTGELFF. V and J are TRBV18 and TRBJ2-2, with a tentative D call TRBD2 (6 bases). Sequencing ends 3 residues short of the CDR3 end; the germline J gene provides the rest. CDR3 size: 16 residues. V lost 3 bases, J lost 0 bases, and 11 bases lay in between. CDR1 is KGHSH, CDR2 LQKENI, per germline.

This clone has a count of ten or more. Sequencing ends 3 residues short of the CDR3 end; the germline J gene provides the rest. The chain combines TRBV18 with TRBJ2-1; TRBD2 matches at 7 bases. Unmatched junction bases numbered 19, after V lost 6 bases and J lost 8 bases. There are 17 residues in the CDR3. Germline V gene sequence: CDR1 KGHSH, CDR2 LQKENI. The sequenced CDR3 bases are TGTGCCAGCTCTCGCGGGGGATCTGGACAAATTTCCCATGAG. It yields the protein CASSRGGSGQISHE. The CDR3 in its entirety is CASSRGGSGQISHEQFF.

This clone has ten or more counts. The CDR3 goes on 3 residues after the read ends, and that part is filled in from the germline J gene. This chain uses TRBV11-2 with TRBJ2-2; maybe TRBD1 (5 bases). The CDR3 runs 14 residues. Trimming shortened V by 7 bases and J by 3 bases, and 12 bases separated the two germline ends. Germline lookup yields CDR1 SGHAT and CDR2 FQNNGV. The DNA read from the CDR3 is TGTGCCAGCACACGACAGACATACACCGGGGAG. Protein sequence: CASTRQTYTGE. The full CDR3 protein is CASTRQTYTGELFF.

This clone was counted ten times or more. The read ends 3 residues early relative to the CDR3; the germline J gene fills the gap. The rearrangement joins TRBV14 to TRBJ2-2, with a possible D match to TRBD1 (5 bases). The germline V gene encodes CDR1 SGHDN and CDR2 FVKESK. CDR3 length: 13 amino acids. V dropped 5 bases and J dropped 7 bases, with 11 bases sitting between them. Incomplete CDR3 DNA: TGTGCCAGCAGCTCCAGGGTAATCGGGGAG. This translates into CASSSRVIGE. The full CDR3 protein is CASSSRVIGELFF.

This clone has ten or more counts. The CDR3 end falls 3 residues outside the read, so it is completed with the germline J gene. The rearrangement joins TRBV29-1 to TRBJ1-2; TRBD1 matches 7 bases. The CDR3 covers 13 residues. Per germline, CDR1 SQVTM and CDR2 ANQGSEA. Trimming cost V 6 bases and J 4 bases; bases outside gene matches: 8. Incomplete CDR3 DNA: TGCAGCGTGTCTCCGGGACAGCTCTATGGC. This codes for CSVSPGQLYG. The full CDR3 is CSVSPGQLYGYTF.

Details on this clone: Sequencing ends 3 residues short of the CDR3 end; the germline J gene provides the rest. V and J are TRBV11-2 and TRBJ1-1; D unclear. The length of the CDR3 is 12 residues. Germline-derived CDR1 and CDR2 are SGHAT and FQNNGV. The V end was cut by 3 bases, the J end by 6 bases, with 8 bases between. The sequenced CDR3 bases are TGTGCCAGCAGCTTCCTTACAGCTGAA. This sequence encodes CASSFLTAE. The whole CDR3 protein is CASSFLTAEAFF.